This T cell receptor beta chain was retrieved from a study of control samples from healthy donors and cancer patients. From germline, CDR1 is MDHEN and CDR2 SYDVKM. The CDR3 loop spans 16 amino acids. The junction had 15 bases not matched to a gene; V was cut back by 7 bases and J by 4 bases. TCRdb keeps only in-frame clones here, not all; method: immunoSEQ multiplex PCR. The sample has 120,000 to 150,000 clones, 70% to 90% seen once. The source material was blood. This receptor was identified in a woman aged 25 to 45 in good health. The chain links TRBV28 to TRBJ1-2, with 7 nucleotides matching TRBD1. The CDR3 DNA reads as TGTGCCAGCACCCCGAGCCGGGGCAGGGGGTCCTATGGCTACACCTTC. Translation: CASTPSRGRGSYGYTF.